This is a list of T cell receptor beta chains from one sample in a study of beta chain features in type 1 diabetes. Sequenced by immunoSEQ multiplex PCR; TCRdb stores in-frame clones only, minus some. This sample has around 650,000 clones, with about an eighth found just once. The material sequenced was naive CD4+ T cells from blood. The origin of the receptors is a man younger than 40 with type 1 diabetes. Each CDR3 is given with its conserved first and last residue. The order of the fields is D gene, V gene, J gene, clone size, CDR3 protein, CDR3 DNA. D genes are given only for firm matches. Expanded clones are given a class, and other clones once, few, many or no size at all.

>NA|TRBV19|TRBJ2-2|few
CASSLLTTVSDTGELFF
TGTGCCAGTAGTCTTCTAACGACAGTAAGCGACACCGGGGAGCTGTTTTTT
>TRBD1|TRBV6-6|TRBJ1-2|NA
CASKYPQGAHGYTF
TGTGCCAGCAAATACCCCCAGGGGGCACATGGCTACACCTTC
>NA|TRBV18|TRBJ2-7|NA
CASSPWGSSYEQYF
TGTGCCAGCTCACCATGGGGTAGTTCCTACGAGCAGTACTTC
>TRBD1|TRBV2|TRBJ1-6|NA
CASSRQGYNSPLHF
TGTGCCAGCAGCCGACAGGGCTATAATTCACCCCTCCACTTT
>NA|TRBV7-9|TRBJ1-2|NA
CASSLQGNYGYTF
TGTGCCAGCAGCTTACAGGGCAACTATGGCTACACCTTC
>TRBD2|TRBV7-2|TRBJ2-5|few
CASSPPGGVQTQYF
TGTGCCAGCTCCCCTCCTGGGGGGGTGCAGACCCAGTACTTC
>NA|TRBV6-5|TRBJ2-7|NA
CASSHVGNSYEQYF
TGTGCCAGCAGTCACGTAGGGAACTCCTACGAGCAGTACTTC
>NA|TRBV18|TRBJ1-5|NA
CASSLRGNQPQHF
TGTGCCAGCTCACTCAGGGGTAATCAGCCCCAGCATTTT
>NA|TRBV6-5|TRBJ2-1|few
CASSYPGGGNEQFF
TGTGCCAGCAGTTACCCAGGGGGAGGAAATGAGCAGTTCTTC
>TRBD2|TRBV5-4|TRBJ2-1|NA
CASSLRTSGGAEEFF
TGTGCCAGCAGCTTGCGGACTAGCGGGGGGGCCGAAGAGTTCTTC
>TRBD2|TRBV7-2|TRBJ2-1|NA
CASSLQRGLYNEQFF
TGTGCCAGCAGTTTGCAGCGGGGGCTATACAATGAGCAGTTCTTC
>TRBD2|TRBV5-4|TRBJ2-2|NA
CASSPTSGGGGELFF
TGTGCCAGCAGCCCGACTAGCGGGGGAGGCGGGGAGCTGTTTTTT
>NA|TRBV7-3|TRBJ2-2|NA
CASSARRPANTGELFF
TGTGCCAGCAGCGCAAGACGTCCCGCGAACACCGGGGAGCTGTTTTTT
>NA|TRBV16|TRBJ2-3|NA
CASSASTGTDTQYF
TGTGCCAGCAGCGCCAGTACTGGCACAGATACGCAGTATTTT
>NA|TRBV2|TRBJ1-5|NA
CASSSDRGNQPQHF
TGTGCCAGCAGCTCGGATCGCGGCAATCAGCCCCAGCATTTT
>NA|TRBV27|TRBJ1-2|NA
CASRFHTGGYTF
TGTGCCAGCAGGTTCCATACAGGTGGCTACACCTTC
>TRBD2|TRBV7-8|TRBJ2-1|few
CASSYSSGGYNEQFF
TGTGCCAGCAGCTATTCTAGCGGGGGCTACAATGAGCAGTTCTTC
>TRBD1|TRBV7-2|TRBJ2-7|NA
CASSFGTGAPSSYEQYF
TGTGCCAGCAGCTTCGGGACAGGGGCACCCAGCTCCTACGAGCAGTACTTC
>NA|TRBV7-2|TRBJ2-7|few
CASSLPGRNEQYF
TGTGCCAGCAGCCTCCCGGGACGGAACGAGCAGTACTTC
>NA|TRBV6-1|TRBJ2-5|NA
CAAGGLETQYF
TGTGCCGCAGGGGGGTTAGAGACCCAGTACTTC
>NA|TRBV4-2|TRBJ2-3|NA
CASSQREGGRTDTQYF
TGTGCCAGCAGCCAAAGAGAAGGAGGCCGCACAGATACGCAGTATTTT
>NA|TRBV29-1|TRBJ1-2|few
CSVEEGTGYGYTF
TGCAGCGTTGAAGAGGGGACGGGCTATGGCTACACCTTC
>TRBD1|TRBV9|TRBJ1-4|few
CASSVRGQINEKLFF
TGTGCCAGCAGCGTAAGGGGGCAGATTAATGAAAAACTGTTTTTT
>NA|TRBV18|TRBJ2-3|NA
CASSPIDTQYF
TGTGCCAGCTCACCAATTGATACGCAGTATTTT
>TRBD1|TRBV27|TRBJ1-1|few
CASSSGQGFGEAFF
TGTGCCAGCAGTTCTGGACAGGGTTTCGGTGAAGCTTTCTTT
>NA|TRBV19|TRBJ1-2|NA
CASSMGTGQGWRRGYGYTF
TGTGCCAGTAGTATGGGCACGGGGCAGGGTTGGCGCAGGGGATATGGCTACACCTTC
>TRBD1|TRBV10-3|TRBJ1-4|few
CAISETGTGEEKLFF
TGTGCCATCAGTGAGACCGGGACAGGGGAAGAAAAACTGTTTTTT
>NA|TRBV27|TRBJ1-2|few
CASSTNQGPANYGYTF
TGTGCCAGCAGTACCAACCAGGGCCCGGCGAACTATGGCTACACCTTC
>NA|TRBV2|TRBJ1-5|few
CASSRPLMTEENQPQHF
TGTGCCAGCAGTCGTCCTTTAATGACAGAGGAGAATCAGCCCCAGCATTTT
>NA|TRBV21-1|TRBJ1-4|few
CASSKGGPPTNEKLFF
TGTGCCAGCAGCAAAGGGGGCCCCCCAACTAATGAAAAACTGTTTTTT
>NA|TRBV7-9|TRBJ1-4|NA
CASSLALGKLFF
TGTGCCAGCAGCTTAGCGTTGGGAAAACTGTTTTTT
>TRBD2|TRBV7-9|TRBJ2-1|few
CASSLLITSGQYEQFF
TGTGCCAGCAGCTTATTGATAACTAGCGGGCAATATGAGCAGTTCTTC
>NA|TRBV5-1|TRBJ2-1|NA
CASSLDGLPYNEQFF
TGCGCCAGCAGCTTGGATGGACTACCATACAATGAGCAGTTCTTC
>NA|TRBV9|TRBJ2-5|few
CASSPLGARGQTQYF
TGTGCCAGCAGCCCCCTGGGAGCCAGGGGACAGACCCAGTACTTC
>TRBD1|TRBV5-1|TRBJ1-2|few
CASSPAGTGDNYGYTF
TGCGCCAGCAGCCCCGCCGGGACAGGGGACAACTATGGCTACACCTTC